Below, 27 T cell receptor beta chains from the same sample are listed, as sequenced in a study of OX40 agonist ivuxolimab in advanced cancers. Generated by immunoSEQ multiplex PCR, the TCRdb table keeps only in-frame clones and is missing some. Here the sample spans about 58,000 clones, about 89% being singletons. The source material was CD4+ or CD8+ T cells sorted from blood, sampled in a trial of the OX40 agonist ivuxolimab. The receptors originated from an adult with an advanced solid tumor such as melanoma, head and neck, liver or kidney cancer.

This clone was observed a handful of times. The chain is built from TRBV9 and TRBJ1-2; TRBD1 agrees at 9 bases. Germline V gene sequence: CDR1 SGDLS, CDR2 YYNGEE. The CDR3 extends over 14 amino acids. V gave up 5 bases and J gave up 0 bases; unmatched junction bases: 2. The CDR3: CASRGQGSNYGYTF. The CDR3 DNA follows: TGTGCCAGCAGGGGACAGGGATCTAACTATGGCTACACCTTC. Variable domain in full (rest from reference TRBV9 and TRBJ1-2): DSGVTQTPKHLITATGQRVTLRCSPRSGDLSVYWYQQSLDQGLQFLIQYYNGEERAKGNILERFSAQQFPDLHSELNLSSLELGDSALYFCASRGQGSNYGYTFGSGTRLTVV.

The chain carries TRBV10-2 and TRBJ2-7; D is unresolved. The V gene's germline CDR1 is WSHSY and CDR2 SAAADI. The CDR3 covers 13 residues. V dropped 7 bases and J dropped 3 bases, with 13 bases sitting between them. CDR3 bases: TGCGCCAGCAATAGTGGGCCCAGCTACGAGCAGTACTTC. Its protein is CASNSGPSYEQYF.

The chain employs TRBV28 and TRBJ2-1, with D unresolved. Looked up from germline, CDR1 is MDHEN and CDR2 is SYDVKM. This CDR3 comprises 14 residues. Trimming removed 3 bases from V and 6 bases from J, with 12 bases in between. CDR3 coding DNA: TGTGCCAGCAGTTTGTTTGATCTCCGCAATGAGCAGTTCTTC. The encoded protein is CASSLFDLRNEQFF.

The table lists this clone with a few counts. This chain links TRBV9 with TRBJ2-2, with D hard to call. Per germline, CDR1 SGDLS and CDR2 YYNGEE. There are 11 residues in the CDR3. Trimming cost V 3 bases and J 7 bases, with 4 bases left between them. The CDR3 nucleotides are TGTGCCAGCAGCGGAGTCGGGGAGCTGTTTTTT. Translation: CASSGVGELFF.

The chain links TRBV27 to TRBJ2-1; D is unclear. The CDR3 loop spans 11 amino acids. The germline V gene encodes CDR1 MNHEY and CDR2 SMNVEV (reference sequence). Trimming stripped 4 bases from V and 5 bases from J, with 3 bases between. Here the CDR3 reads CASSSNNEQFF. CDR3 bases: TGTGCCAGCAGTTCGAACAATGAGCAGTTCTTC.

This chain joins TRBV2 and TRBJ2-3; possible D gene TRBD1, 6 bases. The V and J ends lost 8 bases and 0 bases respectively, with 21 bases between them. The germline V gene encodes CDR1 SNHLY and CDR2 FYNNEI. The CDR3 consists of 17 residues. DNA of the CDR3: TGTGCCAGCCGGAACAGGTTGGGGGCAGAGAGCACAGATACGCAGTATTTT. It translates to CASRNRLGAESTDTQYF. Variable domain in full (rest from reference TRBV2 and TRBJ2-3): EPEVTQTPSHQVTQMGQEVILRCVPISNHLYFYWYRQILGQKVEFLVSFYNNEISEKSEIFDDQFSVERPDGSNFTLKIRSTKLEDSAMYFCASRNRLGAESTDTQYFGPGTRLTVL.

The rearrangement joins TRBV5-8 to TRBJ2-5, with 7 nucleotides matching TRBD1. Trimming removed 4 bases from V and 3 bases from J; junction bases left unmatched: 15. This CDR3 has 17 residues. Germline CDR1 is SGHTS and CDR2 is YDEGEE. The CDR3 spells CASSLHVGTAGEETQYF. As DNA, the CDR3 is TGTGCCAGCAGCCTACACGTTGGGACAGCTGGTGAAGAGACCCAGTACTTC.

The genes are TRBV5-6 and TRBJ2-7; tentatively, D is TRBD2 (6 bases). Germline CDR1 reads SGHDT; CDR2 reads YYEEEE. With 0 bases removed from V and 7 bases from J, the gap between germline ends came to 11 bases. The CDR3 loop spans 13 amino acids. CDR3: CASSLVWGREQYV. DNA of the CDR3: TGTGCCAGCAGCTTGGTGTGGGGGAGGGAGCAGTACGTC.

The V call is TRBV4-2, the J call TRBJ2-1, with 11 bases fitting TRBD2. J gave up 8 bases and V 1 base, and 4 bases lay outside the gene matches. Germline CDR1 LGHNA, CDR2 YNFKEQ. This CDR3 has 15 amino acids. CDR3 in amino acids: CASSQVAGGPDEQFF. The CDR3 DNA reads TGTGCCAGCAGCCAAGTAGCGGGAGGGCCCGATGAGCAGTTCTTC.

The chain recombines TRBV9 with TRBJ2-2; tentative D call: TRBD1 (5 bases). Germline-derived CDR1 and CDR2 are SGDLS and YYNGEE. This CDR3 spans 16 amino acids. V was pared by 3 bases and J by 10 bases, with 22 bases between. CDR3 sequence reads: CASSGGGDPQREELFF. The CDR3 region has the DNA TGTGCCAGCAGCGGGGGCGGCGATCCACAAAGGGAGGAGCTGTTTTTT.

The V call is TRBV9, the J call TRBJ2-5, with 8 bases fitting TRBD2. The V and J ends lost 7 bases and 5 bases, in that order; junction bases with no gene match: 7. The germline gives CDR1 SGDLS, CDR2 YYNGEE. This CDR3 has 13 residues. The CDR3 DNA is TGTGCCAGCGGGAGCGGGAGCCTGGAGACCCAGTACTTC. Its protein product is CASGSGSLETQYF.

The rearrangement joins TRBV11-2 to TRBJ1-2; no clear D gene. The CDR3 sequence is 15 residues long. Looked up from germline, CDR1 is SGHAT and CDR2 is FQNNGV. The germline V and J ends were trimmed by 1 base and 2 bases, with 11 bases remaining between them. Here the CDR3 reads CASSLVYERNYGYTF. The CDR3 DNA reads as TGTGCCAGCAGCTTAGTTTATGAGAGGAACTATGGCTACACCTTC. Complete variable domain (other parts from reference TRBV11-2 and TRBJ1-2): EAGVAQSPRYKIIEKRQSVAFWCNPISGHATLYWYQQILGQGPKLLIQFQNNGVVDDSQLPKDRFSAERLKGVDSTLKIQPAKLEDSAVYLCASSLVYERNYGYTFGSGTRLTVV.

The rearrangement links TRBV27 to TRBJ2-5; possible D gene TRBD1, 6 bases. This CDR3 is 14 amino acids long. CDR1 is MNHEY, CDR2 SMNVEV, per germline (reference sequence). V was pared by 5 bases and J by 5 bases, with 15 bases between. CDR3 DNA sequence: TGTGCCAGCAGTCAGACAGGTTATGAGGAGACCCAGTACTTC. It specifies CASSQTGYEETQYF.

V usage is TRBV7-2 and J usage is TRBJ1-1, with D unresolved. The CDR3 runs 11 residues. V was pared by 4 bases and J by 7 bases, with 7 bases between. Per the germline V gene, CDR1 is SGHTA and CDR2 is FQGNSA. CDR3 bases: TGTGCCAGCAGCTCCCCGCATGAAGCTTTCTTT. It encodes CASSSPHEAFF. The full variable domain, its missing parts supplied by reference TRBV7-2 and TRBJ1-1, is GAGVSQSPSNKVTEKGKDVELRCDPISGHTALYWYRQSLGQGLEFLIYFQGNSAPDKSGLPSDRFSAERTGGSVSTLTIQRTQQEDSAVYLCASSSPHEAFFGQGTRLTVV.

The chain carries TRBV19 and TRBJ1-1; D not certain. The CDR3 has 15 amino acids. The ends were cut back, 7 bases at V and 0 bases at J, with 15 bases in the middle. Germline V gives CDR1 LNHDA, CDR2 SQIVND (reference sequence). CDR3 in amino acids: CASTTTHKLNTEAFF. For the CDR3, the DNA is TGTGCCAGTACCACGACACACAAACTGAACACTGAAGCTTTCTTT.

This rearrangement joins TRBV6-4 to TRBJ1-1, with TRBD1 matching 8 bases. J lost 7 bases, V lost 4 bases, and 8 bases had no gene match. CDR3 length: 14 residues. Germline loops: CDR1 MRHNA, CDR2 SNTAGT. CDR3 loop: CASSATGQVLEAFF. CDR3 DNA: TGTGCCAGCAGTGCCACGGGACAGGTTCTTGAAGCTTTCTTT.

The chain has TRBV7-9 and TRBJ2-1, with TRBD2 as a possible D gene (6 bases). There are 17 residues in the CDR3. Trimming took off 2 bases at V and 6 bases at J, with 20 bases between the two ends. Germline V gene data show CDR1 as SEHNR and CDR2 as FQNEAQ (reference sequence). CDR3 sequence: CASSLIQFGRDRNEQFF. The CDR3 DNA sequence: TGTGCCAGCAGCTTAATCCAGTTCGGGCGGGACCGCAATGAGCAGTTCTTC.

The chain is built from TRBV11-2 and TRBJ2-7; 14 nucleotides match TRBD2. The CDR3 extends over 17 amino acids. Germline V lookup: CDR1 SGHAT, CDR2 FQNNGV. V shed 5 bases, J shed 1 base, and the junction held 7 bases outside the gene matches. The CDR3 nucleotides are TGTGCCAGCAGCGGGGGGACTAGCGGGAGAACATCCTACGAGCAGTACGTC. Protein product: CASSGGTSGRTSYEQYV.

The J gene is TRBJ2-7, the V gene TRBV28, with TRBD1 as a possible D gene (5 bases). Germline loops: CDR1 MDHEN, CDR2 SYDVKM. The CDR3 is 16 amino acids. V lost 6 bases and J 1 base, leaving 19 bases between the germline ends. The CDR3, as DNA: TGTGCCAGCAGCCCAATTCAGGGTGCCGGGTCCTACGAGCAGTACTTC. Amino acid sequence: CASSPIQGAGSYEQYF.

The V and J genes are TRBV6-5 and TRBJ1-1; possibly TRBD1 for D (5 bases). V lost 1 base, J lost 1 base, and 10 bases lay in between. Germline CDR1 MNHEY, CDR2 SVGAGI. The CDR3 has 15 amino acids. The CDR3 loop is CASSYYWGTNTEAFF. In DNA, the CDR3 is TGTGCCAGCAGTTACTATTGGGGGACGAACACTGAAGCTTTCTTT.

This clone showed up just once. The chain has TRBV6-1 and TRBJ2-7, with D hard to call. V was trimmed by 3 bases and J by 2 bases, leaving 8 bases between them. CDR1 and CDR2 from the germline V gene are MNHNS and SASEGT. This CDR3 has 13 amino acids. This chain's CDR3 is CASSDGVPYEQYV. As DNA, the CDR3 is TGTGCCAGCAGTGACGGAGTTCCCTACGAGCAGTACGTC.

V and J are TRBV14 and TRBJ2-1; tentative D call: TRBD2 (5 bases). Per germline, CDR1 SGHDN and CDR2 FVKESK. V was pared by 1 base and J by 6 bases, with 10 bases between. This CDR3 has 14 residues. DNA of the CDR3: TGTGCCAGCAGCCAAGGAATAGGACTCAATGAGCAGTTCTTC. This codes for CASSQGIGLNEQFF.

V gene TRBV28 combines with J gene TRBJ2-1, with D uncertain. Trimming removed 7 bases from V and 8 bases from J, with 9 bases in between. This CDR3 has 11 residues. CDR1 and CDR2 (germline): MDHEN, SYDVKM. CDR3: CASTRLDEQFF. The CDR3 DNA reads TGTGCCAGCACCCGCCTGGATGAGCAGTTCTTC. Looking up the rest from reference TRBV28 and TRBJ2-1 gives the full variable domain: DVKVTQSSRYLVKRTGEKVFLECVQDMDHENMFWYRQDPGLGLRLIYFSYDVKMKEKGDIPEGYSVSREKKERFSLILESASTNQTSMYLCASTRLDEQFFGPGTRLTVL.

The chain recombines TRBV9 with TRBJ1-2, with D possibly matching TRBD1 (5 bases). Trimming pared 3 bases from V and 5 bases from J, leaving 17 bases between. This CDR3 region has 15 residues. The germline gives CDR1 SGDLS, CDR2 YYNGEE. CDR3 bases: TGTGCCAGCAGCGCCGGGACCTTTGGGGGATATGGCTACACCTTC. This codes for CASSAGTFGGYGYTF.

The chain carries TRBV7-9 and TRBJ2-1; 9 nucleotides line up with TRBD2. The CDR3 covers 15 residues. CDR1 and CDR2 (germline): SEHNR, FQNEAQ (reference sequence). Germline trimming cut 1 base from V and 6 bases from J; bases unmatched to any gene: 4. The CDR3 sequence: CASSLVAGAFNEQFF. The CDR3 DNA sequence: TGTGCCAGCAGCTTAGTAGCGGGAGCATTCAATGAGCAGTTCTTC.

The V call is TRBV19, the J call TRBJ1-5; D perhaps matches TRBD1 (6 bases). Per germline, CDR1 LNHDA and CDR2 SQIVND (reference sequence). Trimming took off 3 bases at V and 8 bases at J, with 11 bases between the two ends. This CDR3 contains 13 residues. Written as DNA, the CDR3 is TGTGCCAGTAGTATGGACAGTCAGGAGCCCCAGCATTTT. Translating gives CASSMDSQEPQHF.

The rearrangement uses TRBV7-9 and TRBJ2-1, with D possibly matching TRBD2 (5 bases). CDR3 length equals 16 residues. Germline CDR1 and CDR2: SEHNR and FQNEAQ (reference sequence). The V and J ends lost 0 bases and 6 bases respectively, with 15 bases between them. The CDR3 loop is CASSLAHTSRVNEQFF. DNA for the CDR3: TGTGCCAGCAGCTTAGCGCACACTAGTAGGGTCAATGAGCAGTTCTTC.